This T cell receptor (beta chain) was observed in a study of lymphopenia after photon versus proton radiotherapy. Points on this clone: Its antigen is as yet unknown.

General study points: Larger post-nadir TCR diversity loss correlated inversely with survival in deceased patients. Under photons, naive T cells and diversity fell while effector/memory populations rose. Oligoclonal CD8+ Temra expansion after nadir drove photon patients' diversity drop.

The CDR3 loop spans 16 amino acids. Germline-derived CDR1 and CDR2 are GTSNPN and SVGIG (reference sequence). The germline V and J ends were trimmed by 0 bases and 1 base, with 16 bases remaining between them. Using immunoSEQ multiplex PCR, the repertoire was profiled, and TCRdb retains in-frame clones only, with some absent. The data show 45,000 to 65,000 clones, around 90% seen once. This specimen was peripheral blood, taken from a patient treated with photon-based radiotherapy. This TCR was recovered from a woman aged 40 to 55 with cholangiocarcinoma. The V gene is TRBV30, the J gene TRBJ2-7, with D possibly matching TRBD2 (6 bases). The CDR3 is CAWSVGRLARSYEQYF. The CDR3 nucleotides read TGTGCCTGGAGTGTAGGGAGGCTAGCGAGATCCTACGAGCAGTACTTC.